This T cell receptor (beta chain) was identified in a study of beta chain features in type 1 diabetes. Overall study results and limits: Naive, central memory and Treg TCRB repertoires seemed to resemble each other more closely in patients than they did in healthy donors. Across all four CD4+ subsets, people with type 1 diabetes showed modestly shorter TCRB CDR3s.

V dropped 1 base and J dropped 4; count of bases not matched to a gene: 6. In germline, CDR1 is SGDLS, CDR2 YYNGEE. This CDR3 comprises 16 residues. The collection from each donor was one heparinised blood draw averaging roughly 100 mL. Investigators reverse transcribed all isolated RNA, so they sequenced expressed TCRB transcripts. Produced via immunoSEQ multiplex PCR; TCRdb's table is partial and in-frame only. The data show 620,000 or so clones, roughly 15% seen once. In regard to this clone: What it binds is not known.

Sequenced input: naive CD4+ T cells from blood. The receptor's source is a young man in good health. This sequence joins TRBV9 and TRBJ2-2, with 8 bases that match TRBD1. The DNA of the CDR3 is TGTGCCAGCAGCGTATACGGACAGGGTGCCACCGGGGAGCTGTTTTTT. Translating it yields CASSVYGQGATGELFF.